A single sample gave rise to the 25 T cell receptor beta chains below, sequenced in a study of blood T cell repertoires in COVID-19. The assay was immunoSEQ multiplex PCR, and TCRdb's table has in-frame clones only and misses some. In the table there are about 75,000 clones, 85% to 90% of which are singletons. Sample: peripheral blood. Source of these receptors: a human donor in a cohort sampled during active COVID-19.

The chain combines TRBV11-2 with TRBJ2-1, with 8 bases matching TRBD2. The CDR3 runs to 16 residues. The germline V gene has CDR1 SGHAT and CDR2 FQNNGV. Trimming took 0 bases from V and 5 from J; bases not matched to a gene: 6. CDR3 loop: CASSLEISGKNNEQFF. As DNA, the CDR3 is TGTGCCAGCAGCTTAGAGATTAGCGGGAAAAACAATGAGCAGTTCTTC. The variable domain in full, completed from reference TRBV11-2 and TRBJ2-1, reads EAGVAQSPRYKIIEKRQSVAFWCNPISGHATLYWYQQILGQGPKLLIQFQNNGVVDDSQLPKDRFSAERLKGVDSTLKIQPAKLEDSAVYLCASSLEISGKNNEQFFGPGTRLTVL.

The V gene is TRBV10-3, the J gene TRBJ1-5; D ambiguous. Trimming took 4 bases from V and 5 from J, leaving 9 bases between them. Germline V gene data show CDR1 as ENHRY and CDR2 as SYGVKD. The length of the CDR3 is 13 residues. The CDR3 loop reads CAISVGTDQPQHF. The CDR3 region has the DNA TGTGCCATCAGTGTTGGAACAGATCAGCCCCAGCATTTT.

This chain uses TRBV4-1 with TRBJ2-1; D is unresolved. In germline, CDR1 is MGHRA, CDR2 YSYEKL. The ends were cut back, 3 bases at V and 0 bases at J, with 12 bases in the middle. The CDR3 has 16 residues. CDR3 sequence (DNA): TGCGCCAGCAGCCACCGTTTATCGAGCTCCTACAATGAGCAGTTCTTC. Translating it yields CASSHRLSSSYNEQFF.

The J gene is TRBJ2-7, the V gene TRBV6-2 or TRBV6-3; possible D gene TRBD1, 6 bases. The V end was cut by 5 bases, the J end by 1 base, with 15 bases between. Germline assignment: CDR1 MNHEY and CDR2 SVGEGT. The CDR3 runs to 15 residues. The chain's CDR3 is CASSLPTTGSYEQYF. The DNA of the CDR3 is TGTGCCAGCAGTCTACCTACGACAGGTTCCTACGAGCAGTACTTC.

The J gene is TRBJ1-1, the V gene TRBV4-1; a weak D match, TRBD1 (5 bases). The CDR3 is 15 residues long. The germline gives CDR1 MGHRA, CDR2 YSYEKL. V lost 0 bases and J lost 1, with 9 bases in between. CDR3 DNA sequence: TGCGCCAGCAGCCAAGAGCGACAGCAGAACACTGAAGCTTTCTTT. This sequence encodes CASSQERQQNTEAFF.

The genes are TRBV2 and TRBJ2-7, with 8 bases matching TRBD2. CDR3 size: 15 residues. The V gene end was trimmed by 4 bases and the J gene end by 4 bases; junction bases not matched to a gene: 9. Germline assignment: CDR1 SNHLY and CDR2 FYNNEI. The CDR3 region has the DNA TGTGCCAGCAGTGGCCCTGGCGGGGGGATTTACGAGCAGTACTTC. Amino acid sequence: CASSGPGGGIYEQYF. The full variable domain, with the rest looked up from reference TRBV2 and TRBJ2-7, is EPEVTQTPSHQVTQMGQEVILRCVPISNHLYFYWYRQILGQKVEFLVSFYNNEISEKSEIFDDQFSVERPDGSNFTLKIRSTKLEDSAMYFCASSGPGGGIYEQYFGPGTRLTVT.

This clone has a single count. CDR3 bases: TGTGCCAGCAGTGAGGAGGAGACTGAAGCTTTCTTT. Protein product: CASSEEETEAFF. V usage is TRBV27 and J usage is TRBJ1-1; D remains ambiguous. Looked up from germline, CDR1 is MNHEY and CDR2 is SMNVEV (reference sequence). The CDR3 spans 12 residues. V was pared by 5 bases and J by 5 bases, with 9 bases between.

This clone was seen repeatedly, ten times or more. DNA for the CDR3: TGTGCCAGCTCAGCCCAGGGGGCAGGACAGCCCCAGCATTTT. This sequence encodes CASSAQGAGQPQHF. J is TRBJ1-5 and V is TRBV18; TRBD1 agrees at 8 bases. V was pared by 5 bases and J by 7 bases, with 7 bases of the junction left unmatched. Germline V gene sequence: CDR1 KGHSH, CDR2 LQKENI. This CDR3 is built from 14 residues. Combining the CDR3 with reference TRBV18 and TRBJ1-5 gives the whole variable domain NAGVMQNPRHLVRRRGQEARLRCSPMKGHSHVYWYRQLPEEGLKFMVYLQKENIIDESGMPKERFSAEFPKEGPSILRIQQVVRGDSAAYFCASSAQGAGQPQHFGDGTRLSIL.

V is TRBV5-1 and J is TRBJ2-1; TRBD1 agrees at 7 bases. The germline CDR1 and CDR2 sequences are SGHRS and YFSETQ. CDR3 size: 14 residues. J gave up 6 bases and V 0 bases, and 3 bases lay outside the gene matches. CDR3 protein: CASSLEAGGNEQFF. CDR3 sequence (DNA): TGCGCCAGCAGCTTGGAGGCAGGGGGCAATGAGCAGTTCTTC.

The chain employs TRBV19 and TRBJ1-2; D gene unclear. Trimming shortened V by 9 bases and J by 5 bases, and 22 bases separated the two germline ends. The length of the CDR3 is 15 residues. Germline V lookup: CDR1 LNHDA, CDR2 SQIVND (reference sequence). CDR3 loop: CARVEGSFYRYGYTF. The CDR3 DNA reads as TGTGCCAGGGTTGAGGGAAGTTTTTATCGTTATGGCTACACCTTC.

V gene TRBV6-2 or TRBV6-3 combines with J gene TRBJ2-5, with 11 nucleotides matching TRBD2. Germline V gene sequence: CDR1 MNHEY, CDR2 SVGEGT. Losses at the gene ends were 6 bases for V and 8 bases for J; bases not matched to a gene: 11. The CDR3 extends over 15 amino acids. The CDR3 sequence is CASSIAGGKLPTQYF. In DNA, the CDR3 is TGTGCCAGCAGCATAGCGGGGGGGAAACTCCCAACCCAGTACTTC.

This sequence joins TRBV5-1 and TRBJ1-2; 7 bases line up with TRBD1. Germline V gene data show CDR1 as SGHRS and CDR2 as YFSETQ. The CDR3 length is 18 residues. V shed 3 bases, J shed 1 base, and the junction held 15 bases outside the gene matches. The CDR3 DNA reads TGCGCCAGCAGCTCCTCCCGGGACAGTGAGGCCGATAACTATGGCTACACCTTC. Its translation is CASSSSRDSEADNYGYTF.

The V and J genes are TRBV3-1 (or the pseudogene TRBV3-2) and TRBJ1-6; perhaps TRBD1 as D (5 bases). Germline V gives CDR1 LGHDT, CDR2 YNNKEL (reference sequence). CDR3 length: 12 amino acids. Trimming pared 5 bases from V and 7 bases from J, leaving 6 bases between. The CDR3 DNA reads TGTGCCAGCAGCGCAGGGAATTCACCCCTCCACTTT. Translation gives CASSAGNSPLHF.

A single count supports this clone. This chain links TRBV5-1 with TRBJ2-2, with TRBD1 matching 7 bases. The CDR3 totals 15 residues. V lost 6 bases, J lost 1 base, and 6 bases stayed unmatched. Germline V CDR1 and CDR2: SGHRS, YFSETQ. The CDR3 nucleotides are TGCGCCAGCAACAAAGGGACAGTGAACACCGGGGAGCTGTTTTTT. Amino acids: CASNKGTVNTGELFF.

CDR3 nucleotides: TGTGCCAGCAGTGAAAGACCGGACAGGGAAGCTTTCTTT. It translates to CASSERPDREAFF. J is TRBJ1-1 and V is TRBV6-1; TRBD1 aligns across 7 bases. V lost 2 bases and J lost 8; bases outside the gene matches: 5. The length of the CDR3 is 13 residues. Germline CDR1 and CDR2: MNHNS and SASEGT.

The chain uses TRBV18 and TRBJ2-7; D gene ambiguous. The V gene lost 4 bases and the J gene lost 0 bases, with 10 bases spanning the gap. This CDR3 spans 14 amino acids. CDR1 and CDR2 (germline): KGHSH, LQKENI. The CDR3 nucleotides are TGTGCCAGCTCACAAAGAAGCGACTCCTACGAGCAGTACTTC. This codes for CASSQRSDSYEQYF.

V usage is TRBV12-3 or TRBV12-4 and J usage is TRBJ1-5, with D possibly TRBD1 on 5 matching bases. The CDR3 covers 13 residues. The V end lost 3 bases, the J end lost 4 bases, and 7 bases lay between the germline ends. Here the CDR3 reads CASSLTVNQPQHF. DNA of the CDR3: TGTGCCAGCAGTTTGACAGTGAATCAGCCCCAGCATTTT.

V is TRBV3-1 (or the pseudogene TRBV3-2) and J is TRBJ2-1; D remains ambiguous. This CDR3 is built from 16 residues. Germline CDR1 is LGHDT and CDR2 is YNNKEL (reference sequence). With 0 bases removed from V and 0 bases from J, the gap between germline ends came to 9 bases. CDR3 protein: CASSQDLRSSYNEQFF. In nucleotides, the CDR3 is TGTGCCAGCAGCCAAGATCTAAGGAGCTCCTACAATGAGCAGTTCTTC.

This chain links TRBV7-2 with TRBJ2-7; the match to TRBD2 covers 7 bases. The length of the CDR3 is 15 residues. Trimming at V came to 2 bases and at J to 2 bases, leaving 6 bases not matched to a gene. In germline, CDR1 is SGHTA, CDR2 FQGNSA. The CDR3 protein is CASSLSAGSPYEQYF. The CDR3 DNA reads as TGTGCCAGCAGCTTATCAGCGGGGAGTCCCTACGAGCAGTACTTC.

This sequence joins TRBV9 and TRBJ2-5; 7 bases are shared with TRBD2. V lost 3 bases, J lost 6 bases, and 2 bases stayed unmatched. CDR1 is SGDLS, CDR2 YYNGEE, per germline. The CDR3 is 12 residues long. The CDR3, as DNA: TGTGCCAGCAGCGGCGGGGGTCAGACCCAGTACTTC. Encoded protein: CASSGGGQTQYF.

There are a few counts of this clone. The chain couples TRBV4-1 to TRBJ2-3; 9 positions agree with TRBD1. The junction had 4 bases not matched to a gene; V was cut back by 2 bases and J by 1 base. The CDR3 is made up of 16 amino acids. Germline V lookup: CDR1 MGHRA, CDR2 YSYEKL. CDR3 nucleotides: TGCGCCAGCAGCCAAAACAGGGGGCCGCGCACAGATACGCAGTATTTT. Protein product: CASSQNRGPRTDTQYF.

The V gene is TRBV7-8, the J gene TRBJ2-1; 7 nucleotides line up with TRBD1. Losses at the gene ends were 4 bases for V and 6 bases for J; bases not matched to a gene: 3. CDR1 and CDR2 (germline): SGHVS, FQNEAQ. This CDR3 contains 13 residues. CDR3 amino acids: CASSSRTGNEQFF. CDR3 bases: TGTGCCAGCAGCTCACGGACAGGCAATGAGCAGTTCTTC.

The chain has TRBV4-3 and TRBJ2-5, with 8 bases that match TRBD2. Germline V gene lookup returns CDR1 LGHNA and CDR2 YSLEER. Germline trimming cut 3 bases from V and 2 bases from J; bases unmatched to any gene: 8. This CDR3 comprises 16 residues. CDR3 DNA: TGCGCCAGCAGCCACTCGGGGGGGAATGGACAAGAGACCCAGTACTTC. It translates to CASSHSGGNGQETQYF.

The chain employs TRBV29-1 and TRBJ2-3; TRBD2 matches at 7 bases. The CDR3 has 15 amino acids. The trim removed 4 bases at V and 0 bases at J, leaving 7 bases unmatched. CDR1 is SQVTM and CDR2 is ANQGSEA in the germline V gene. DNA for the CDR3: TGCAGCGTTGCGGGAGGAGTATCTAGCACAGATACGCAGTATTTT. This translates into CSVAGGVSSTDTQYF.

This sequence joins TRBV7-9 and TRBJ1-4; a weak D match, TRBD1 (6 bases). Trimming removed 2 bases from V and 3 bases from J, with 13 bases in between. This CDR3 has 16 residues. The germline V gene has CDR1 SEHNR and CDR2 FQNEAQ (reference sequence). CDR3 nucleotide sequence: TGTGCCAGCAGCTTAAGCGGGGGCAGCCCTAATGAAAAACTGTTTTTT. It codes for CASSLSGGSPNEKLFF.